The TCR beta chain described here comes from a study of cytomegalovirus exposure and HLA in healthy donors. Study at large: Tens of millions of unique TCRs, all from HLA-typed donors, were included in an early release of the data.

This CDR3 has 13 residues. Germline V lookup: CDR1 MNHNS, CDR2 SASEGT. V was cut by 4 bases and J by 3 bases, with 6 bases left in between. This clone was recorded a few times. Antigen specificity is unknown. Study results and caveats: Sequences of the TCR beta chain were said to predict the HLA-A and HLA-B alleles of most subjects accurately. V- and J-gene trimming of TCR beta was linked (in a later analysis) to a missense DCLRE1C variant.

The donors comprised healthy bone marrow donors. The PCR used 60 Vbeta and 13 Jbeta primers. Assay used: immunoSEQ multiplex PCR; TCRdb lists only in-frame clones, some missing. Of a few hundred thousand clones in the sample, about three quarters were seen once. The TCR sequence derives from a middle-aged man in good health and CMV-seronegative. Material: PBMCs. The chain recombines TRBV6-1 with TRBJ1-4; D call uncertain. The CDR3 sequence: CASSGRANEKLFF. The DNA of the CDR3 is TGTGCCAGCAGTGGCCGGGCTAATGAAAAACTGTTTTTT.